These T cell receptor beta chains were read from a single sample in a study of cytomegalovirus exposure and HLA in healthy donors. The protocol was immunoSEQ multiplex PCR, while the TCRdb copy is restricted to in-frame clones and leaves out a portion. The repertoire consists of fewer than 120,000 clones, with roughly three quarters occurring once and the leading ten covering roughly 5.6%. The sequenced sample was PBMCs. These TCRs come from a man aged 30 to 39 in good health and CMV-seropositive. CDR3s include the opening cysteine and the closing phenylalanine or tryptophan. Fields, in order: D gene, clone size, V gene, J gene, CDR3 protein, CDR3 DNA. A D gene is named only where the DNA matches it firmly. Rows give clone size only sometimes, using once, few, many, or a class for an expanded clone.

>-|-|TRBV30|TRBJ1-2
CAWSFMAYGYTF
TGTGCCTGGAGCTTCATGGCCTATGGCTACACCTTC
>TRBD1|-|TRBV10-3|TRBJ2-7
CATWTGSSSYEQYF
TGTGCCACCTGGACAGGTTCAAGCTCCTACGAGCAGTACTTC
>-|-|TRBV1|TRBJ1-5
CTSSQDGGESNQPQHF
TGCACCAGCAGCCAAGATGGGGGGGAGAGCAATCAGCCCCAGCATTTT
>TRBD1|-|TRBV2|TRBJ2-6
CASSGQDSGANVLTF
TGTGCCAGTAGTGGACAGGACTCTGGGGCCAACGTCCTGACTTTC
>-|once|TRBV10-3|TRBJ2-5
CAISESEARGETQYF
TGTGCCATCAGTGAGTCGGAGGCACGGGGGGAGACCCAGTACTTC
>TRBD2|once|TRBV4-3|TRBJ2-1
CASSQEGVGLEYNEQFF
TGCGCCAGCAGCCAAGAGGGGGTGGGACTAGAATACAATGAGCAGTTCTTC
>-|few|TRBV28|TRBJ1-4
CASSLATALNEKLFF
TGTGCCAGCAGTTTGGCGACAGCTCTTAATGAAAAACTGTTTTTT
>-|many|TRBV25-1|TRBJ2-5
CASSGTQAETQYF
TGTGCCAGCAGTGGTACCCAGGCGGAGACCCAGTACTTC
>TRBD1|-|TRBV11-2|TRBJ2-7
CASSPLRRDRGSSYEQYF
TGTGCCAGCAGCCCACTGAGGAGGGACAGGGGCAGCTCCTACGAGCAGTACTTC
>-|-|TRBV19|TRBJ1-1
CASSWGGQTNTEAFF
TGTGCCAGTAGCTGGGGGGGACAAACGAACACTGAAGCTTTCTTT
>TRBD1|-|TRBV9|TRBJ2-3
CASSVGTGPTDTQYF
TGTGCCAGCAGCGTAGGGACAGGTCCCACAGATACGCAGTATTTT
>-|-|TRBV4-1|TRBJ2-7
CASSHPGVRYEQYF
TGCGCCAGCAGCCACCCGGGAGTAAGGTACGAGCAGTACTTC
>-|few|TRBV6-1|TRBJ2-1
CASSDRGNEQFF
TGTGCCAGCAGTGACAGGGGAAATGAGCAGTTCTTC
>-|-|TRBV27|TRBJ2-4
CASSLSDFWEKNIQYF
TGTGCCAGCAGTTTATCGGACTTCTGGGAAAAAAACATTCAGTACTTC
>-|-|TRBV27|TRBJ1-1
CASSLGFQGNTEAFF
TGTGCCAGCAGTCTAGGATTTCAGGGTAACACTGAAGCTTTCTTT
>-|once|TRBV4-3|TRBJ2-2
CASSQVPGTGELFF
TGCGCCAGCAGCCAAGTACCAGGGACCGGGGAGCTGTTTTTT
>TRBD1|-|TRBV30|TRBJ2-5
CAWIPTGGIRETQYF
TGTGCCTGGATTCCAACAGGGGGCATCAGAGAGACCCAGTACTTC
>TRBD1|-|TRBV11-2|TRBJ1-2
CASSLPTGASGYTF
TGTGCCAGCAGCTTACCGACAGGGGCAAGCGGCTACACCTTC
>-|-|TRBV7-9|TRBJ2-5
CASSLEFAGGKQETQYF
TGTGCCAGCAGCTTAGAGTTTGCAGGGGGGAAGCAAGAGACCCAGTACTTC
>TRBD2|-|TRBV4-2|TRBJ2-1
CASSQGTSGGAINEQFF
TGTGCCAGCAGCCAAGGTACTAGCGGGGGGGCCATTAATGAGCAGTTCTTC
>-|-|TRBV6-5|TRBJ1-2
CASSYSNAANYGYTF
TGTGCCAGCAGTTACTCGAATGCGGCTAACTATGGCTACACCTTC
>TRBD1|-|TRBV6-6|TRBJ1-1
CASNFRGQKTFF
TGTGCCAGCAATTTCCGGGGACAGAAAACTTTCTTT
>TRBD2|-|TRBV10-1|TRBJ2-7
CASSQGELAGSEQYF
TGCGCCAGCAGTCAAGGGGAACTAGCGGGGAGCGAGCAGTACTTC
>TRBD1|-|TRBV7-8|TRBJ1-4
CASSLTGEGNEKLFF
TGTGCCAGCAGCTTGACAGGGGAGGGTAATGAAAAACTGTTTTTT
>TRBD2|once|TRBV4-1|TRBJ2-5
CASSLPGLEQETQYF
TGCGCCAGCAGCCTCCCGGGACTAGAGCAAGAGACCCAGTACTTC
>-|-|TRBV5-1|TRBJ1-5
CASSLEGRGDQPQHF
TGCGCCAGCAGCTTGGAAGGAAGGGGTGATCAGCCCCAGCATTTT
>TRBD1|many|TRBV2|TRBJ1-5
CASSYDRENQPQHF
TGTGCCAGCAGCTACGACAGGGAAAATCAGCCCCAGCATTTT
>-|-|TRBV15|TRBJ1-6
CATSRDNRQGNSPLHF
TGTGCCACCAGCAGAGATAATCGGCAGGGAAATTCACCCCTCCACTTT
>-|-|TRBV5-1|TRBJ1-5
CASSQDGDSNQPQHF
TGCGCCAGCAGCCAGGACGGGGATAGCAATCAGCCCCAGCATTTT
>-|once|TRBV9|TRBJ1-3
CASSSSSGNTIYF
TGTGCCAGCAGCTCCTCGAGCGGAAACACCATATATTTT
>-|-|TRBV25-1|TRBJ2-4
CASSQGPPYENIQYF
TGTGCCAGCAGTCAGGGGCCCCCCTACGAAAACATTCAGTACTTC
>-|-|TRBV27|TRBJ2-3
CASSSQPPLMEMRRYF
TGTGCCAGCAGTTCCCAACCCCCCCTGATGGAGATGCGACGGTATTTT
>TRBD1|-|TRBV10-3|TRBJ2-7
CAIKAGQGYEQYF
TGTGCCATCAAGGCAGGACAGGGCTACGAGCAGTACTTC
>TRBD1|once|TRBV25-1|TRBJ1-4
CASQRGTANEKLFF
TGTGCCAGCCAGCGTGGGACAGCTAATGAAAAACTGTTTTTT
>TRBD1|-|TRBV6-6|TRBJ2-5
CASSARDRGLETQYF
TGTGCCAGCAGTGCCCGGGACAGGGGGCTAGAGACCCAGTACTTC
>TRBD1|few|TRBV14|TRBJ1-2
CASSPGDSGCYGYTF
TGTGCCAGCAGCCCTGGGGACAGTGGGTGCTATGGCTACACCTTC
>-|-|TRBV2|TRBJ1-1
CASSLQGMNTEAFF
TGTGCCAGCAGCTTACAGGGCATGAACACTGAAGCTTTCTTT
>TRBD1|-|TRBV19|TRBJ2-5
CASRKGQGQETQYF
TGTGCCAGTAGAAAGGGACAGGGGCAAGAGACCCAGTACTTC
>-|-|TRBV6-6|TRBJ1-1
CASSYGAGVGTEAFF
TGTGCCAGCAGTTACGGGGCAGGGGTGGGCACTGAAGCTTTCTTT
>TRBD1|-|TRBV10-1|TRBJ2-2
CASSERQGANTGELFF
TGCGCCAGCAGTGAGAGACAGGGGGCGAACACCGGGGAGCTGTTTTTT
>-|once|TRBV10-3|TRBJ2-4
CAISERLVADIQYF
TGTGCCATCAGTGAGAGGCTGGTAGCTGACATTCAGTACTTC
>TRBD2|-|TRBV7-2|TRBJ2-3
CASSKGRASGGEDTQYF
TGTGCCAGCAGCAAAGGGCGGGCTAGCGGGGGAGAGGATACGCAGTATTTT
>-|-|TRBV7-9|TRBJ1-1
CASSLGDHRNTEAFF
TGTGCCAGCAGCTTAGGTGATCATAGGAACACTGAAGCTTTCTTT
>TRBD2|few|TRBV13|TRBJ2-5
CASSLGSPGGYQETQYF
TGTGCCAGCAGCTTAGGCTCGCCGGGGGGGTACCAAGAGACCCAGTACTTC
>-|few|TRBV10-1|TRBJ2-2
CASSESRANRGKLFF
TGCGCCAGCAGTGAGTCTCGGGCTAACCGGGGGAAGCTGTTTTTT
>-|-|TRBV9|TRBJ2-2
CASSVLEGAGELFF
TGTGCCAGCAGCGTACTAGAGGGAGCCGGGGAGCTGTTTTTT
>TRBD2|-|TRBV7-6|TRBJ2-7
CASSSGEDYEQYF
TGTGCCAGCTCAAGCGGGGAGGACTACGAGCAGTACTTC
>-|-|TRBV19|TRBJ2-7
CASSNSVYEQYF
TGTGCCAGTAGTAATTCGGTCTACGAGCAGTACTTC
>TRBD1|once|TRBV30|TRBJ1-2
CAWSVRGQHYGYTF
TGTGCCTGGAGTGTACGGGGACAGCACTATGGCTACACCTTC
>-|-|TRBV11-3|TRBJ1-5
CASSQQGDQPQHF
TGTGCCAGCAGCCAACAAGGAGATCAGCCCCAGCATTTT
>TRBD1|once|TRBV10-2|TRBJ1-2
CASSPDRVDYGYTF
TGCGCCAGCAGCCCCGACAGGGTCGACTATGGCTACACCTTC
>TRBD2|-|TRBV25-1|TRBJ2-7
CASSENLAGASYEQYF
TGTGCTAGCAGTGAGAACCTAGCGGGGGCTTCCTACGAGCAGTACTTC
>TRBD2|-|TRBV10-1|TRBJ2-5
CASSESKMTSRETQYF
TGCGCCAGCAGTGAGTCGAAGATGACTAGCAGGGAGACCCAGTACTTC
>TRBD2|-|TRBV27|TRBJ2-5
CASRRDGGVATQETQYF
TGTGCCAGCAGGCGGGATGGGGGGGTCGCCACACAAGAGACCCAGTACTTC
>TRBD2|-|TRBV9|TRBJ2-1
CASSVGLAGTYNEQFF
TGTGCCAGCAGCGTAGGACTAGCGGGGACTTACAATGAGCAGTTCTTC
>TRBD1|-|TRBV19|TRBJ1-1
CASSTRDRYGNTEAFF
TGTGCCAGTAGTACCCGGGACAGGTACGGGAACACTGAAGCTTTCTTT
>TRBD1|-|TRBV6-1|TRBJ2-7
CASRAWTGAVYEQYF
TGTGCCAGCAGGGCCTGGACAGGGGCCGTCTACGAGCAGTACTTC
>TRBD1|-|TRBV7-9|TRBJ1-2
CASSARPAGQGASQGYTF
TGTGCCAGCAGCGCCAGGCCGGCGGGACAGGGGGCATCACAGGGCTACACCTTC